The 5 T cell receptor beta chains reported below all come from one sample, sequenced in a study of vaccination and CD4 T cells after COVID-19. No antigen has been identified for these receptors. Scientists ran DNA taken from cultured CD4+ T cells through the Oncomine TCR Beta short-read assay for sequencing. In TCRdb, the PCR reads were re-called with MiXCR into one record per CDR3 protein. This sample has roughly 25,000 distinct CDR3 sequences; around two thirds occur once, and the top ten carry 20% to 25%. Treatment in this sample: approximately nine-day PBMC culture with coronavirus spike peptide pools or control peptides (ViraFEST assay). Here the sequenced sample was CD4+ T cells from blood, cultured in vitro, taken after SARS-CoV-2 vaccination. The receptors were gathered from a human donor who received a COVID-19 vaccine.

This clonotype showed up just a few times. This chain links TRBV20-1 with TRBJ1-1, with D hard to call. Trimming stripped 3 bases from V and 0 bases from J, with 23 bases between. The CDR3 totals 18 residues. Per germline, CDR1 DFQATT and CDR2 SNEGSKA (reference sequence). The CDR3, as DNA: TGCAGTGCTAGTGATCGGACTAGGGCCTTGCTCATGAACACTGAAGCTTTCTTT. It specifies CSASDRTRALLMNTEAFF.

The genes are TRBV7-2 and TRBJ2-5; 14 bases line up with TRBD2. V was pared by 5 bases and J by 5 bases, with 10 bases of the junction left unmatched. Germline CDR1 and CDR2: SGHTA and FQGNSA. This CDR3 is built from 17 residues. The CDR3 DNA follows: TGTGCCAGCAGCGCGGGACTAGCGGGGGTACGGGGGGAGACCCAGTACTTC. Its protein is CASSAGLAGVRGETQYF.

This chain connects TRBV11-3 to TRBJ2-3, with D uncertain. This CDR3 has 15 amino acids. Between the trimmed V and J ends, which lost 1 base and 3 bases, there was a span of 11 bases. Germline V gene data show CDR1 as SGHNT and CDR2 as YENEEA. The chain's CDR3 is CASSLGRSATDTQYF. The CDR3 DNA follows: TGTGCCAGCAGCTTAGGACGCTCCGCGACAGATACGCAGTATTTT.

The chain couples TRBV7-9 to TRBJ2-7, with D perhaps matching TRBD2 (5 bases). The germline CDR1 and CDR2 sequences are SEHNR and FQNEAQ (reference sequence). V dropped 4 bases and J dropped 5 bases, with 15 bases sitting between them. The CDR3 extends over 14 amino acids. The CDR3 reads CASSWPGVPNEQYF. The CDR3 DNA reads TGTGCCAGCAGCTGGCCCGGGGTTCCGAACGAGCAGTACTTC.

This chain joins TRBV24-1 and TRBJ2-1; 8 nucleotides align to TRBD2. Germline V gene data show CDR1 as KGHDR and CDR2 as SFDVKD. Germline trimming cut 3 bases from V and 7 bases from J; bases unmatched to any gene: 7. The CDR3 spans 15 residues. The CDR3 bases are TGTGCCACCAGTGATGGCGGGGGGCTTGGGAATGAGCAGTTCTTC. It translates to CATSDGGGLGNEQFF.